Listed below are T cell receptor beta chains from one sample, sequenced in a study of memory CD4+ T cells and cytomegalovirus serostatus. TCRdb keeps only in-frame clones here, not all; method: immunoSEQ multiplex PCR. The table has tens of thousands of clones, more than 70% seen once. Sequenced material: memory CD4+ T cells from blood. Source of these receptors: an adult in good health and CMV-seronegative. Each CDR3 is given with its conserved first and last residue. The D gene is left open where the match is weak. A row's size may be missing; if present it is once, few, many or a size class.

V gene	D gene	J gene	clone size	CDR3 DNA	CDR3 protein
TRBV5-6	NA	TRBJ1-1	NA	TGTGCCAGCAGCTTCATGGTGGGGTTGGGGACTGAAGCTTTCTTT	CASSFMVGLGTEAFF
TRBV7-8	TRBD1	TRBJ1-2	NA	TGTGCCAGCAGCTTAAGGGGACAGGGGGTCTATGGCTACACCTTC	CASSLRGQGVYGYTF
TRBV7-9	TRBD1	TRBJ1-1	NA	TGTGCCAGCAGCACCCGACAGGGAATAGCTGAAGCTTTCTTT	CASSTRQGIAEAFF
TRBV10-3	NA	TRBJ1-1	few	TGTGCCATCAGTGAGAGGGGAGGGGACACTGAAGCTTTCTTT	CAISERGGDTEAFF
TRBV16	TRBD1	TRBJ1-2	NA	TGTGCCAGCAGCCGGGACAGGGACTATGGCTACACCTTC	CASSRDRDYGYTF
TRBV2	TRBD1	TRBJ1-2	few	TGTGCCAGCAGCTCAGGGGGCCGCCGCTATGGCTACACCTTC	CASSSGGRRYGYTF
TRBV7-9	NA	TRBJ1-1	NA	TGTGCCAGCAGCTCTACAGGGAAGGGGAACACTGAAGCTTTCTTT	CASSSTGKGNTEAFF
TRBV30	NA	TRBJ1-6	NA	TGTGCCTGGAGCGGGGGCGAGGGGTGGCATTCACCCCTCCACTTT	CAWSGGEGWHSPLHF
TRBV11-2	TRBD1	TRBJ1-2	NA	TGTGCCAGCAGCTTAGCCGGGACAGGGGCTAACTATGGCTACACCTTC	CASSLAGTGANYGYTF
TRBV7-2	NA	TRBJ1-3	once	TGTGCCAGCAGCTTAACCTCGGTCAGGGGTGGAAACACCATATATTTT	CASSLTSVRGGNTIYF
TRBV5-1	NA	TRBJ1-2	few	TGCGCCAGCAGCTTAACTAATCAACAGGAGAGCACCTTC	CASSLTNQQESTF
TRBV5-6	TRBD1	TRBJ2-7	few	TGTGCCAGCAGTTCCGGACAGGGGGTGGGGTACGAGCAGTACTTC	CASSSGQGVGYEQYF
TRBV5-4	NA	TRBJ1-3	NA	TGTGCCAGCAACCCGGCCGGTGGAAACACCATATATTTT	CASNPAGGNTIYF
TRBV6-1	NA	TRBJ1-2	NA	TGTGCCAGCAGTGAGATGGGGGGGCTCGGCTACACCTTC	CASSEMGGLGYTF
TRBV28	NA	TRBJ1-1	NA	TGTGCCAGCAGTTCCCCGACGGGGGGGAGGACTGAAGCTTTCTTT	CASSSPTGGRTEAFF
TRBV28	TRBD1	TRBJ1-5	NA	TGTGCCAGCAGCGAGACAGGGAACAATCAGCCCCAGCATTTT	CASSETGNNQPQHF
TRBV5-4	TRBD1	TRBJ1-2	NA	TGTGCCAGCAGCGGGACAGGGGGCGTCGGCTACACCTTC	CASSGTGGVGYTF
TRBV28	NA	TRBJ2-7	NA	TGTGCCAGCAGTTTTTTCGTTGGGGCCCACGAGCAGTACTTC	CASSFFVGAHEQYF
TRBV6-5	NA	TRBJ2-3	NA	TGTGCCAGCAGTTACTCGAGCCTCCAGGGGACGAATACGCAGTATTTT	CASSYSSLQGTNTQYF
TRBV15	NA	TRBJ1-3	NA	TGTGCCACCAGCAGATCCCGAAGGTCGGAAGGGTCAAACACCATATATTTT	CATSRSRRSEGSNTIYF
TRBV4-2	NA	TRBJ1-2	NA	TGTGCCAGCAGCCAAGATGCGCGACAGAACTATGGCTACACCTTC	CASSQDARQNYGYTF
TRBV30	NA	TRBJ2-7	NA	TGTGCCTGGAGCCGGGACCACTACGAGCAGTACTTC	CAWSRDHYEQYF
TRBV5-6	TRBD2	TRBJ2-1	once	TGTGCCAGCAGCTTGCGGGGTCCGGGGGGTGGTAGCGATGAGCAGTTCTTC	CASSLRGPGGGSDEQFF
TRBV30	NA	TRBJ1-5	NA	TGTGCCTGGAGTGACCGTCGGGCAGGATTTCTCTCCCAGCATTTT	CAWSDRRAGFLSQHF
TRBV30	NA	TRBJ2-7	once	TGTGCCTGGAGTGGGGGGACAACAACCTACGAGCAGTACTTC	CAWSGGTTTYEQYF
TRBV27	NA	TRBJ1-1	NA	TGTGCCAGCAGTTTAAACGGGGCCTTGAACACTGAAGCTTTCTTT	CASSLNGALNTEAFF
TRBV6-1	NA	TRBJ2-7	once	TGTGCCAGCAAGATAAAAGGGGGCGAGCAGTACTTC	CASKIKGGEQYF
TRBV6-5	NA	TRBJ1-5	NA	TGTGCCAGCAGAAGGGACGGAGCAAATCAGCCCCAGCATTTT	CASRRDGANQPQHF
TRBV7-9	NA	TRBJ2-7	NA	TGTGCCAGCAGCTTCCCCGAGGGTGGATCCTACGAGCAGTACTTC	CASSFPEGGSYEQYF
TRBV20-1	NA	TRBJ2-1	NA	TGCAGTGCTAGATGGGGGATTGAGCAGTTCTTC	CSARWGIEQFF
TRBV28	NA	TRBJ1-5	NA	TGTGCCAGCAGTAAAGCAGGGTCCGGACAGCCCCAGCATTTT	CASSKAGSGQPQHF
TRBV5-4	TRBD1	TRBJ1-6	NA	TGTGCCAGCAGCTTGGGAGGACAGGATTATTCACCCCTCCACTTT	CASSLGGQDYSPLHF
TRBV6-1	TRBD1	TRBJ1-2	few	TGTGCCAGCAGTGGACAGGGTAACTATGGCTACACCTTC	CASSGQGNYGYTF
TRBV4-1	NA	TRBJ1-2	many	TGCGCCAGCAGCCAAGATTTTAGCAGCAATGGCTACACCTTC	CASSQDFSSNGYTF
TRBV6-5	TRBD2	TRBJ2-5	NA	TGTGCCAGCAGTCCTAGCGGGAGCGGAGAGACCCAGTACTTC	CASSPSGSGETQYF
TRBV2	NA	TRBJ2-3	NA	TGTGCCAGCAGCCCGACAGGAACTAGCACAGATACGCAGTATTTT	CASSPTGTSTDTQYF
TRBV28	NA	TRBJ1-3	NA	TGTGCCAGCAGTTTAGTGCCACCGCAAAACACCATATATTTT	CASSLVPPQNTIYF
TRBV6-1	NA	TRBJ2-7	NA	TGTGCCAGTCAGACTTATACAGCCTACGAGCAGTACTTC	CASQTYTAYEQYF
TRBV13	NA	TRBJ2-3	NA	TGTGCCAGCAGCCCTGGAGGGGTCGGCACAGATACGCAGTATTTT	CASSPGGVGTDTQYF
TRBV7-3	NA	TRBJ1-2	once	TGTGCCAGCAGCTTGACCCCAAGGGATGGCTACACCTTC	CASSLTPRDGYTF
TRBV7-8	NA	TRBJ1-1	NA	TGTGCCAGCAGCTCAACCCCGGGAGAAGCTTTCTTT	CASSSTPGEAFF
TRBV5-4	NA	TRBJ2-7	NA	TGTGCCAGCAGCTTATACAGCTACGAGCAGTACTTC	CASSLYSYEQYF
TRBV14	TRBD1	TRBJ2-3	few	TGTGCCAGCAGCCACCTCGAGGGGGCGGGCACAGATACGCAGTATTTT	CASSHLEGAGTDTQYF
TRBV29-1	NA	TRBJ1-2	NA	TGCAGCGTTGAATCGTGGGGAAGCTATGGCTACACCTTC	CSVESWGSYGYTF
TRBV7-9	NA	TRBJ2-2	NA	TGTGCCAGCAGCCAGGGGGGAGCGGGGACGAACACCGGGGAGCTGTTTTTT	CASSQGGAGTNTGELFF
TRBV30	TRBD1	TRBJ1-4	NA	TGTGCCTGGAGTCCCCCTTTGGGGACAGGGCAGAGTGCAACTAATGAAAAACTGTTTTTT	CAWSPPLGTGQSATNEKLFF
TRBV25-1	NA	TRBJ2-7	NA	TGTGCCAGCAGTGAATGGGGGCGTAGCTACGAGCAGTACTTC	CASSEWGRSYEQYF
TRBV9	NA	TRBJ2-5	NA	TGTGCCAGCAGCGTAAGCCCGGGACCCCAAGAGACCCAGTACTTC	CASSVSPGPQETQYF
TRBV18	NA	TRBJ2-2	NA	TGTGCCAGCTCACCACGAGACACCGGGGAGCTGTTTTTT	CASSPRDTGELFF
TRBV7-9	TRBD1	TRBJ1-6	NA	TGTGCCAGCAGCCCAGGGGGCTTTAATTCACCCCTCCACTTT	CASSPGGFNSPLHF
TRBV14	NA	TRBJ2-1	NA	TGTGCCAGCAGCCAAGGCGGCCAGCCCTACAATGAGCAGTTCTTC	CASSQGGQPYNEQFF
TRBV5-1	TRBD2	TRBJ2-1	once	TGCGCCAGCAGCTTGTATGGCGGGGGGCCCGTCAATGAGCAGTTCTTC	CASSLYGGGPVNEQFF
TRBV7-3	TRBD2	TRBJ2-3	NA	TGTGCCAGCAGCCAGGGACTAGCGGGGGCTACGCAGTATTTT	CASSQGLAGATQYF
TRBV5-6	TRBD2	TRBJ2-1	NA	TGTGCCAGCATAAGACTAGCGGGAGGCGGTGAGCAGTTCTTC	CASIRLAGGGEQFF
TRBV13	TRBD1	TRBJ2-7	once	TGTGCCAGCAGCTACATAAGACAGGGGTGGAATGAGCAGTACTTC	CASSYIRQGWNEQYF
TRBV10-3	NA	TRBJ1-1	NA	TGTGCCATCAGTGTCGGGGGTGCTGAAGCTTTCTTT	CAISVGGAEAFF
TRBV9	TRBD2	TRBJ2-3	NA	TGTGCCAGCAGCGTAAGCGGGGACACAGATACGCAGTATTTT	CASSVSGDTDTQYF
TRBV7-6	NA	TRBJ1-6	NA	TGTGCCAGCAGCTTAGTACCGCAATCCAATTCACCCCTCCACTTT	CASSLVPQSNSPLHF
TRBV4-2	NA	TRBJ2-7	NA	TGTGCCAGCAGCCAAGATGTAGGCCCCGCAGTGCAGTACTTC	CASSQDVGPAVQYF
TRBV7-8	NA	TRBJ2-7	once	TGTGCCAGCAGCTCCCGGTCAGGGGCAGGGTACGAGCAGTACTTC	CASSSRSGAGYEQYF